These 25 T cell receptor beta chains came from one sample sequenced in a study of blood T cell repertoires in COVID-19. Generated by immunoSEQ multiplex PCR, the TCRdb table keeps only in-frame clones and is missing some. This sample has 200,000 to 250,000 clones, with roughly 80% found just once. The material sequenced was peripheral blood. These receptors were obtained from a woman in her sixties with acute or convalescent COVID-19.

The chain couples TRBV5-6 to TRBJ1-4; D remains ambiguous. CDR1 is SGHDT and CDR2 is YYEEEE in the germline V gene. V was clipped by 3 bases and J by 8 bases, with 14 bases between them. The CDR3 spans 14 residues. The CDR3: CASSSQHSMEKLFF. CDR3 coding DNA: TGTGCCAGCAGCTCACAGCACAGCATGGAAAAACTGTTTTTT.

The J gene is TRBJ1-1, the V gene TRBV13; TRBD1 is a possible D gene (5 bases). CDR1 and CDR2 from the germline V gene are PRHDT and FYEKMQ (reference sequence). Trimming cost V 5 bases and J 5 bases, with 9 bases left between them. The CDR3 runs 12 residues. The CDR3 spells CASSTGRTEAFF. CDR3 nucleotide sequence: TGTGCCAGCAGCACAGGCAGGACTGAAGCTTTCTTT.

This chain links TRBV5-1 with TRBJ1-1; D perhaps matches TRBD1 (6 bases). Germline CDR1 SGHRS, CDR2 YFSETQ. This CDR3 has 15 amino acids. The ends were cut back, 4 bases at V and 5 bases at J, with 18 bases in the middle. Written as DNA, the CDR3 is TGCGCCAGCAGCCCCCCAGGGGATAGTTGGACTGAAGCTTTCTTT. Protein product: CASSPPGDSWTEAFF. The full variable domain, its missing parts supplied by reference TRBV5-1 and TRBJ1-1, is KAGVTQTPRYLIKTRGQQVTLSCSPISGHRSVSWYQQTPGQGLQFLFEYFSETQRNKGNFPGRFSGRQFSNSRSEMNVSTLELGDSALYLCASSPPGDSWTEAFFGQGTRLTVV.

The chain uses TRBV7-9 and TRBJ1-1; 9 positions agree with TRBD1. There are 14 residues in the CDR3. The V gene's germline CDR1 is SEHNR and CDR2 FQNEAQ (reference sequence). Trimming removed 5 bases from V and 5 bases from J; junction bases left unmatched: 6. The CDR3 DNA follows: TGTGCCAGCAGCACGGGGACAGGGCTGACTGAAGCTTTCTTT. Residues: CASSTGTGLTEAFF.

This sequence joins TRBV3-1 (or the pseudogene TRBV3-2) and TRBJ1-1, with unresolved D. V lost 5 bases, J lost 1 base, and 20 bases lay in between. This CDR3 has 17 residues. Germline CDR1 LGHDT, CDR2 YNNKEL (reference sequence). The CDR3 DNA sequence: TGTGCCAGCAGCGACACAGATTTTGTATTAGAGAACACTGAAGCTTTCTTT. It specifies CASSDTDFVLENTEAFF.

V and J are TRBV5-4 and TRBJ2-3; D may be TRBD1 (6 bases). Germline V CDR1 and CDR2: SGHNT, YYREEE (reference sequence). The V gene lost 3 bases and the J gene lost 2 bases, with 10 bases spanning the gap. The CDR3 runs to 14 residues. CDR3 nucleotide sequence: TGTGCCAGCAGCTCCAGGACAGACACAGATACGCAGTATTTT. It codes for CASSSRTDTDTQYF.

This clone was seen more than once but under ten times. This chain connects TRBV11-2 to TRBJ1-2; D is ambiguous. Per the germline V gene, CDR1 is SGHAT and CDR2 is FQNNGV. The CDR3 runs 14 residues. V shed 5 bases and J shed 2 bases, with 12 bases lying between them. CDR3 region: CASSPRQSNYGYTF. In nucleotides, the CDR3 is TGTGCCAGCAGCCCCCGACAATCGAACTATGGCTACACCTTC.

The V gene is TRBV28, the J gene TRBJ2-3; TRBD2 matches 14 bases. CDR1 and CDR2 (germline): MDHEN, SYDVKM. The CDR3 totals 18 residues. V lost 3 bases and J lost 4; bases outside the gene matches: 9. Here the CDR3 DNA reads TGTGCCAGCAGTTTCCGTAGGACTAGCGGGGGGAGGGCAGATACGCAGTATTTT. Amino acid sequence: CASSFRRTSGGRADTQYF.

The V gene is TRBV2, the J gene TRBJ1-4, with D possibly matching TRBD1 (5 bases). The CDR3 length is 14 residues. Germline lookup yields CDR1 SNHLY and CDR2 FYNNEI. The germline V and J ends were trimmed by 5 bases and 8 bases, with 15 bases remaining between them. The chain's CDR3 is CASSRAGKLEKLFF. In DNA form, the CDR3 reads TGTGCCAGCAGTCGGGCAGGGAAATTAGAAAAACTGTTTTTT.

V gene TRBV7-9 combines with J gene TRBJ2-3, with 7 bases identical to TRBD2. CDR1 and CDR2 from the germline V gene are SEHNR and FQNEAQ (reference sequence). Germline trimming cut 5 bases from V and 0 bases from J; bases unmatched to any gene: 8. This CDR3 has 16 residues. CDR3 amino acids: CASSLRRGGSTDTQYF. In nucleotides, the CDR3 is TGTGCCAGCAGCCTACGGCGCGGGGGAAGCACAGATACGCAGTATTTT. The whole variable domain, remainder taken from reference TRBV7-9 and TRBJ2-3, is DTGVSQNPRHKITKRGQNVTFRCDPISEHNRLYWYRQTLGQGPEFLTYFQNEAQLEKSRLLSDRFSAERPKGSFSTLEIQRTEQGDSAMYLCASSLRRGGSTDTQYFGPGTRLTVL.

The chain links TRBV7-2 to TRBJ2-2; D may be TRBD2 (6 bases). V was shortened by 2 bases and J by 7 bases, with 17 bases between the two germline ends. The CDR3 totals 16 residues. The germline gives CDR1 SGHTA, CDR2 FQGNSA. The CDR3 coding sequence is TGTGCCAGCAGCTTATTTCGCGGGATTGGGGTCGGGGAGCTGTTTTTT. It encodes CASSLFRGIGVGELFF.

The V call is TRBV2, the J call TRBJ2-7, with TRBD2 matching over 8 bases. The germline V gene encodes CDR1 SNHLY and CDR2 FYNNEI. V lost 7 bases and J lost 8; bases outside the gene matches: 13. The CDR3 runs 14 residues. CDR3 sequence reads: CASINREGRPQQYF. In nucleotides, the CDR3 is TGTGCCAGCATCAATCGGGAGGGGAGACCCCAGCAGTACTTC. Complete variable domain (other parts from reference TRBV2 and TRBJ2-7): EPEVTQTPSHQVTQMGQEVILRCVPISNHLYFYWYRQILGQKVEFLVSFYNNEISEKSEIFDDQFSVERPDGSNFTLKIRSTKLEDSAMYFCASINREGRPQQYFGPGTRLTVT.

The CDR3 is CASSPRDRVMDTEAFF. The CDR3 coding sequence is TGTGCCAGCTCACCAAGGGACAGGGTCATGGACACTGAAGCTTTCTTT. The rearrangement joins TRBV18 to TRBJ1-1; 9 bases are a match to TRBD1. The CDR3 is 16 residues long. Germline trimming cut 2 bases from V and 3 bases from J; bases unmatched to any gene: 7. Germline CDR1 and CDR2: KGHSH and LQKENI.

This clone showed up just a few times. The V call is TRBV1, the J call TRBJ1-4; the DNA was not used to check the table's D call, TRBD1. TRBV1 is a documented pseudogene. CDR3 length: 16 amino acids. The CDR3 DNA reads as TGCACCAGCAGCCAAGTCGACAGGGGCCCAAATGAAAAACTGTTTTTT. Residues: CTSSQVDRGPNEKLFF.

The gene calls are TRBV28 and TRBJ1-5; 9 bases align to TRBD1. CDR3 length equals 16 residues. From germline, CDR1 is MDHEN and CDR2 SYDVKM. The trim removed 5 bases at V and 5 bases at J, leaving 10 bases unmatched. The DNA for the CDR3 is TGTGCCAGCAGTGCCCTTTTGGGACAGGGAGATCAGCCCCAGCATTTT. Its protein is CASSALLGQGDQPQHF.

This clone was found a few times. The genes are TRBV28 and TRBJ1-3; D perhaps matches TRBD1 (6 bases). The V gene's germline CDR1 is MDHEN and CDR2 SYDVKM. V dropped 3 bases and J dropped 2 bases, with 14 bases sitting between them. The CDR3 length is 16 residues. CDR3 sequence reads: CASSLLRGRPGNTIYF. The CDR3, as DNA: TGTGCCAGCAGTTTGCTCAGGGGAAGACCTGGAAACACCATATATTTT.

A few counts support this clone. J is TRBJ1-1 and V is TRBV5-8, with a weak D call TRBD1 (6 bases). CDR1 and CDR2 from the germline V gene are SGHTS and YDEGEE. The V and J ends lost 0 bases and 1 base respectively, with 10 bases between them. This CDR3 comprises 15 residues. For the CDR3, the DNA is TGTGCCAGCAGCTTGGGGGCAGGGGCGAACACTGAAGCTTTCTTT. This gives the protein CASSLGAGANTEAFF.

This chain joins TRBV6-5 and TRBJ1-6, with a tentative D call TRBD1 (6 bases). Between the trimmed V and J ends, which lost 7 bases and 14 bases, there was a span of 15 bases. There are 12 residues in the CDR3. Germline V gene data show CDR1 as MNHEY and CDR2 as SVGAGI. The DNA of the CDR3 is TGTGCCAGCATGAGGGACAAGGGAGCCCTCCACTTT. This translates into CASMRDKGALHF.

The V call is TRBV6-1, the J call TRBJ1-2, with D perhaps TRBD1 (5 bases). Germline CDR1 and CDR2: MNHNS and SASEGT. Trimming cost V 6 bases and J 6 bases, with 20 bases left between them. The CDR3 is 15 amino acids. The CDR3 DNA reads TGTGCCAGCAGACCCGCAGCCGAAACCAGGGATGGCTACACCTTC. Residues: CASRPAAETRDGYTF.

The CDR3 coding sequence is TGTGCCAGCAGTGAACGCGACAGGCGGACTAATGAAAAACTGTTTTTT. Amino acid sequence: CASSERDRRTNEKLFF. V usage is TRBV6-1 and J usage is TRBJ1-4; tentatively, D is TRBD1 (6 bases). Germline V gives CDR1 MNHNS, CDR2 SASEGT. V lost 2 bases, J lost 2 bases, and 12 bases lay in between. The CDR3 spans 16 residues.

This CDR3 reads CASSRNLAGGSEQFF. The CDR3 DNA reads TGTGCCAGCAGTCGAAATCTAGCGGGGGGGAGTGAGCAGTTCTTC. The chain links TRBV28 to TRBJ2-1, with 12 nucleotides matching TRBD2. CDR1 and CDR2 from the germline V gene are MDHEN and SYDVKM. This CDR3 contains 15 residues. The J segment lost 9 bases and the V segment lost 5 bases, leaving 8 bases of the junction unmatched.

The chain is built from TRBV7-2 and TRBJ2-3; 10 bases match TRBD2. V lost 0 bases to trimming and J lost 5 bases; unmatched junction nucleotides: 8. Germline CDR1 is SGHTA and CDR2 is FQGNSA. The CDR3 totals 17 residues. The CDR3 spells CASSLAGSGGRGDTQYF. DNA for the CDR3: TGTGCCAGCAGCTTAGCGGGTAGCGGGGGGAGGGGAGATACGCAGTATTTT.

The chain employs TRBV5-6 and TRBJ2-1, with TRBD2 identical over 12 bases. The length of the CDR3 is 17 residues. Germline V gives CDR1 SGHDT, CDR2 YYEEEE. Trimming took 4 bases from V and 8 from J; bases not matched to a gene: 13. CDR3 residues: CASSQRSLAGGMDEQFF. CDR3 nucleotides: TGTGCCAGCAGCCAGAGAAGTCTAGCGGGGGGGATGGATGAGCAGTTCTTC.

J is TRBJ1-6 and V is TRBV6-6, with 7 positions matching TRBD1. The V and J ends lost 5 bases and 8 bases, in that order; junction bases with no gene match: 6. This CDR3 comprises 14 residues. Germline V lookup: CDR1 MNHNY, CDR2 SVGAGI (reference sequence). In DNA, the CDR3 is TGTGCCAGCAGTGACAGGGCTGGGGATTCACCCCTCCACTTT. Its translation is CASSDRAGDSPLHF.

The chain carries TRBV19 and TRBJ2-5; tentative D call: TRBD2 (6 bases). CDR1 and CDR2 (germline): LNHDA, SQIVND (reference sequence). CDR3 length: 15 amino acids. Trimming removed 1 base at V and 5 bases at J, with 14 bases between. CDR3 sequence: CASSIGDGGLETQYF. The CDR3 DNA reads as TGTGCCAGTAGTATAGGCGACGGGGGTTTGGAGACCCAGTACTTC. The full variable domain, completed using reference TRBV19 and TRBJ2-5, is DGGITQSPKYLFRKEGQNVTLSCEQNLNHDAMYWYRQDPGQGLRLIYYSQIVNDFQKGDIAEGYSVSREKKESFPLTVTSAQKNPTAFYLCASSIGDGGLETQYFGPGTRLLVL.